The 2 T cell receptor beta chains listed next were all sequenced from one sample in a study of T cell responses to AZD1222 COVID-19 vaccine. Profiling relied on immunoSEQ multiplex PCR, and the TCRdb table lists in-frame clones only, not all of them. The sample lists 90,000 to 130,000 clones; about four fifths were seen once. The material sequenced was peripheral blood, taken on day 0 of AZD1222 vaccination. Receptors were obtained from an adult in good health.

This chain links TRBV2 with TRBJ1-5; no clear D. The CDR3 contains 14 residues. The V and J ends lost 5 bases and 3 bases respectively, with 11 bases between them. Germline lookup yields CDR1 SNHLY and CDR2 FYNNEI. Here the CDR3 reads CASSLNGNNQPQHF. The CDR3 region has the DNA TGTGCCAGCAGTTTAAATGGGAACAATCAGCCCCAGCATTTT.

The chain uses TRBV19 and TRBJ2-1; 9 bases agree with TRBD1. Germline V gene lookup returns CDR1 LNHDA and CDR2 SQIVND (reference sequence). Trimming cost V 4 bases and J 3 bases; bases outside gene matches: 7. The CDR3 loop spans 16 amino acids. CDR3 sequence (DNA): TGTGCCAGTAGTAGACAGGGGGTGCAGGGCTACAATGAGCAGTTCTTC. It is translated as CASSRQGVQGYNEQFF.